This T cell receptor beta chain was found in a study of blood T cell repertoires in COVID-19. Study-wide background: Some COVID-19 samples were acute and others convalescent; all came from the United States, Italy and Spain. T cells, B-cell-depleted T cells, or PBMCs supplied cDNA or gDNA.

The CDR3 is 15 residues long. The germline gives CDR1 LGHDT, CDR2 YNNKEL (reference sequence). J gave up 2 bases and V 4 bases, and 7 bases lay outside the gene matches. The protocol was immunoSEQ multiplex PCR, while the TCRdb copy is restricted to in-frame clones and leaves out a portion. The data hold about 160,000 clones, with about 83% observed a single time. Seattle researchers signed up patients amid active infection and tracked them longitudinally. Material for sequencing was peripheral blood. This TCR came from a woman in her seventies with COVID-19, enrolled during active disease. The J gene is TRBJ1-2, the V gene TRBV3-1 (or the pseudogene TRBV3-2), with 7 positions matching TRBD1. The CDR3 sequence is CASSPRDSKNYGYTF. In DNA form, the CDR3 reads TGTGCCAGCAGCCCCAGGGACAGCAAGAACTATGGCTACACCTTC.